Below, 21 T cell receptor beta chains from the same sample are listed, as sequenced in a study of cytomegalovirus exposure and HLA in healthy donors. The PCR contained 60 Vbeta and 13 Jbeta primers. The method was immunoSEQ multiplex PCR; TCRdb's version includes in-frame clones alone and lacks a portion of them. This sample yields more than 200,000 clones, of which 75% to 80% are seen a single time; about 1.8% belongs to the top ten. The source material was PBMCs. Source of these receptors: a man aged 18 to 30 in good health and CMV-seronegative.

The rearrangement uses TRBV19 and TRBJ2-7; the match to TRBD2 covers 11 bases. The germline V gene has CDR1 LNHDA and CDR2 SQIVND (reference sequence). The CDR3 consists of 15 residues. The junction had 7 bases not matched to a gene; V was cut back by 5 bases and J by 4 bases. In DNA form, the CDR3 reads TGTGCCAGTAGTCTGTCTGGGACTAGCGGATACGAGCAGTACTTC. This translates into CASSLSGTSGYEQYF. The full variable domain, in which reference TRBV19 and TRBJ2-7 provide the parts outside the CDR3, is DGGITQSPKYLFRKEGQNVTLSCEQNLNHDAMYWYRQDPGQGLRLIYYSQIVNDFQKGDIAEGYSVSREKKESFPLTVTSAQKNPTAFYLCASSLSGTSGYEQYFGPGTRLTVT.

The J gene is TRBJ2-7, the V gene TRBV4-3; 12 bases map to TRBD2. V shed 0 bases, J shed 0 bases, and the junction held 6 bases outside the gene matches. The CDR3 runs to 18 residues. Germline V CDR1 and CDR2: LGHNA, YSLEER. CDR3 bases: TGCGCCAGCAGCCAAGATTTGGTGACTAGCGGGAGCTCCTACGAGCAGTACTTC. It codes for CASSQDLVTSGSSYEQYF.

The chain is built from TRBV30 and TRBJ2-3, with D maybe TRBD1 (6 bases). Germline V gives CDR1 GTSNPN, CDR2 SVGIG (reference sequence). V was trimmed by 0 bases and J by 1 base, leaving 14 bases between them. There are 16 residues in the CDR3. The CDR3 region has the DNA TGTGCCTGGAGTGTACCAGGGGCGGAGGGCACAGATACGCAGTATTTT. It translates to CAWSVPGAEGTDTQYF. Drawing the rest from reference TRBV30 and TRBJ2-3, the complete variable domain is SQTIHQWPATLVQPVGSPLSLECTVEGTSNPNLYWYRQAAGRGLQLLFYSVGIGQISSEVPQNLSASRPQDRQFILSSKKLLLSDSGFYLCAWSVPGAEGTDTQYFGPGTRLTVL.

The chain recombines TRBV19 with TRBJ2-3; 14 bases match TRBD2. The CDR3 contains 15 residues. Germline CDR1 is LNHDA and CDR2 is SQIVND (reference sequence). J gave up 5 bases and V 9 bases, and 7 bases lay outside the gene matches. The CDR3 DNA follows: TGTGCCAGCGGACTAGCGGGGGGCCGGGGAGATACGCAGTATTTT. It codes for CASGLAGGRGDTQYF.

This clone was recorded once. The rearrangement uses TRBV7-2 and TRBJ1-1; maybe TRBD1 (5 bases). Germline V CDR1 and CDR2: SGHTA, FQGNSA. V was pared by 5 bases and J by 2 bases, with 9 bases between. The CDR3 has 13 amino acids. DNA of the CDR3: TGTGCCAGCAGCCCTCAGGGAAACACTGAAGCTTTCTTT. Protein sequence: CASSPQGNTEAFF.

The V and J genes are TRBV27 and TRBJ2-2; a possible D gene is TRBD1 (6 bases). The germline V gene encodes CDR1 MNHEY and CDR2 SMNVEV (reference sequence). CDR3 size: 14 residues. V lost 4 bases and J lost 4, with 10 bases in between. The CDR3, as DNA: TGTGCCAGCAGTTACAGGGTAGGCACCGGGGAGCTGTTTTTT. As protein: CASSYRVGTGELFF.

The chain combines TRBV4-2 with TRBJ2-3; D unclear. Trimming stripped 4 bases from V and 0 bases from J, with 5 bases between. Germline loops: CDR1 LGHNA, CDR2 YNFKEQ. The CDR3 has 13 amino acids. The CDR3 DNA follows: TGTGCCAGCAGCCGCGAGAGCACAGATACGCAGTATTTT. Translated: CASSRESTDTQYF.

This clone has more than one count but fewer than ten. V is TRBV11-2 and J is TRBJ2-7; possibly TRBD2 for D (6 bases). The germline gives CDR1 SGHAT, CDR2 FQNNGV. The CDR3 is 15 residues long. V lost 4 bases, J lost 5 bases, and 18 bases lay in between. The CDR3 region has the DNA TGTGCCAGCAGCTCACGGTCCGGGGGTCAGAACGAGCAGTACTTC. This gives the protein CASSSRSGGQNEQYF.

The chain employs TRBV4-2 and TRBJ2-3; 10 positions agree with TRBD1. The CDR3 runs 15 residues. CDR1 is LGHNA, CDR2 YNFKEQ, per germline. V dropped 4 bases and J dropped 7; count of bases not matched to a gene: 8. The CDR3 loop reads CASSPTLGQGNTQYF. The DNA of the CDR3 is TGTGCCAGCAGCCCCACCCTGGGACAGGGGAATACGCAGTATTTT.

Notes on this clone: Distinct nucleotide sequences in the sample also encode this CDR3. The chain combines TRBV25-1 with TRBJ2-7, with TRBD1 matching 10 bases. The CDR3 consists of 14 residues. The V gene's germline CDR1 is MGHDK and CDR2 SYGVNS. With 3 bases clipped from V and 3 bases from J, the junction kept 2 bases outside the gene matches. The CDR3 bases are TGTGCCAGCAGTGAGACAGGGGGCAGCTACGAGCAGTACTTC. Residues: CASSETGGSYEQYF.

This clone was detected only a few times. The V call is TRBV11-3, the J call TRBJ2-7; possible D gene TRBD2, 6 bases. The CDR3 totals 13 residues. Between the trimmed V and J ends, which lost 3 bases and 2 bases, there was a span of 8 bases. Per the germline V gene, CDR1 is SGHNT and CDR2 is YENEEA. The CDR3 reads CASSFGLTYEQYF. CDR3 sequence (DNA): TGTGCCAGCAGCTTTGGACTAACCTACGAGCAGTACTTC.

The gene calls are TRBV4-2 and TRBJ2-2; D possibly corresponds to TRBD1 (6 bases). CDR1 and CDR2 (germline): LGHNA, YNFKEQ. V was pared by 0 bases and J by 2 bases, with 10 bases between. This CDR3 spans 16 amino acids. The CDR3 loop is CASSQDRGANTGELFF. The DNA of the CDR3 is TGTGCCAGCAGCCAAGACAGGGGCGCAAACACCGGGGAGCTGTTTTTT.

This chain connects TRBV5-6 to TRBJ2-1, with 12 bases identical to TRBD1. The CDR3 covers 16 residues. Trimming cost V 3 bases and J 9 bases; bases outside gene matches: 10. CDR1 SGHDT and CDR2 YYEEEE come from the germline V gene. The CDR3 reads CASSSTGTGGAVEQFF. CDR3 bases: TGTGCCAGCAGCTCGACCGGGACAGGGGGCGCAGTTGAGCAGTTCTTC.

The chain links TRBV10-3 to TRBJ1-5, with no clear D. Trimming left V 2 bases short and J 0 bases short, with 2 bases between. In germline, CDR1 is ENHRY, CDR2 SYGVKD. The CDR3 contains 13 residues. CDR3 nucleotide sequence: TGTGCCATCAGTGAGCTTAGCAATCAGCCCCAGCATTTT. The encoded protein is CAISELSNQPQHF.

The V gene is TRBV11-2, the J gene TRBJ2-5; 15 positions agree with TRBD2. The DNA end favors TRBJ2-7, so the J call may be wrong. Germline V gene sequence: CDR1 SGHAT, CDR2 FQNNGV. The CDR3 contains 17 residues. The CDR3 protein is CASSGTSGGPEDGEQYF. In DNA, the CDR3 is TGTGCCAGCAGCGGGACTAGCGGGGGGCCCGAGGATGGCGAGCAGTACTTC.

This clone was recorded a few times. The chain employs TRBV6-1 and TRBJ2-7, with D perhaps matching TRBD1 (6 bases). Trimming cost V 2 bases and J 2 bases, with 13 bases left between them. The V gene's germline CDR1 is MNHNS and CDR2 SASEGT. The CDR3 runs 15 residues. CDR3 amino acids: CASSELGGEAYEQYF. The CDR3 DNA is TGTGCCAGCAGTGAATTAGGGGGAGAGGCCTACGAGCAGTACTTC.

This clone was picked up a small number of times. The chain combines TRBV2 with TRBJ1-1; perhaps TRBD1 as D (5 bases). The CDR3 length is 14 residues. The V gene lost 4 bases and the J gene lost 5 bases, with 14 bases spanning the gap. Germline assignment: CDR1 SNHLY and CDR2 FYNNEI. The CDR3 reads CASSAGGSGTEAFF. The CDR3, as DNA: TGTGCCAGCAGTGCGGGGGGGTCGGGAACTGAAGCTTTCTTT.

CDR3 DNA sequence: TGTGCCAGCAGTGAACCTCGACTAGCGGGAGGGGACTTGGACGAGCAGTACTTC. Protein: CASSEPRLAGGDLDEQYF. The chain links TRBV9 to TRBJ2-7; TRBD2 matches 14 bases. CDR1 is SGDLS and CDR2 is YYNGEE in the germline V gene. After removal of 5 bases from V and 5 bases from J, the junction contained 15 bases not matched to a gene. The CDR3 covers 18 residues.

The rearrangement links TRBV7-9 to TRBJ2-3, with 10 bases that match TRBD2. The trim removed 2 bases at V and 1 base at J, leaving 3 bases unmatched. From germline, CDR1 is SEHNR and CDR2 FQNEAQ (reference sequence). CDR3 length equals 16 residues. CDR3 region: CASSLWLAGGTDTQYF. CDR3 nucleotides: TGTGCCAGCAGCTTATGGCTAGCGGGAGGCACAGATACGCAGTATTTT.

The chain has TRBV7-9 and TRBJ1-1, with D hard to call. Trimming took 0 bases from V and 6 from J, leaving 14 bases between them. This CDR3 region has 15 residues. Germline CDR1 is SEHNR and CDR2 is FQNEAQ (reference sequence). The CDR3 is CASSLAGGSSAEAFF. In DNA form, the CDR3 reads TGTGCCAGCAGCTTAGCAGGTGGGTCTAGCGCTGAAGCTTTCTTT. Full variable domain (rest looked up from reference TRBV7-9 and TRBJ1-1): DTGVSQNPRHKITKRGQNVTFRCDPISEHNRLYWYRQTLGQGPEFLTYFQNEAQLEKSRLLSDRFSAERPKGSFSTLEIQRTEQGDSAMYLCASSLAGGSSAEAFFGQGTRLTVV.

The V call is TRBV9, the J call TRBJ1-1, with 7 bases aligning to TRBD1. CDR1 is SGDLS and CDR2 is YYNGEE in the germline V gene. V gave up 0 bases and J gave up 4 bases; unmatched junction bases: 6. The CDR3 totals 15 residues. The CDR3 DNA reads TGTGCCAGCAGCGTAGTAAAGGGGGCGAGCACTGAAGCTTTCTTT. Translation: CASSVVKGASTEAFF.